This T cell receptor beta chain was recorded in a study of blood T cell repertoires in COVID-19. Study-wide background: PBMCs, B-cell-depleted T cells, or T cells were the source of the cDNA or gDNA that made up the material.

CDR3 size: 15 residues. Per germline, CDR1 MNHEY and CDR2 SVGEGT. After removal of 4 bases from V and 0 bases from J, the junction contained 6 bases not matched to a gene. In the original processing: Estimates of nucleated cell counts were drawn from the amplification of reference gene primers. Data came from immunoSEQ multiplex PCR; TCRdb stores just in-frame clones and leaves some out. From that table come the V and J calls and clone size; the DNA was used to work out D and trimming. Among approximately 200,000 clones listed, approximately 88% were seen once. Sequencing was done on a sample of peripheral blood. This sequence was found in a young woman with acute or convalescent COVID-19. The J gene is TRBJ2-7, the V gene TRBV6-2 or TRBV6-3; the match to TRBD2 covers 7 bases. Here the CDR3 reads CASSSQRGSSYEQYF. DNA for the CDR3: TGTGCCAGCAGTTCCCAGCGCGGGAGCTCCTACGAGCAGTACTTC.